This T cell receptor beta chain was captured in a study of blood T cells in healthy people across ages. Study findings and constraints: Diversity was estimated from one million T cells, and these estimates were considered underestimates.

The second PCR ran about 6 to 11 cycles with a sample-barcoded 5' primer and J-beta primers. TCRdb passed the 5' RACE reads through MiXCR, listing each CDR3 protein once. Here the sample spans 1,500,000 or so distinct CDR3 sequences, approximately 63% being singletons. Sample donors were healthy Caucasian individuals that came from Russia, aged 6 to 90. Comment on this clonotype: Its antigen is not known.

This receptor was taken from a man between 18 and 29 years old in good health. Sequencing was done on a sample of blood.

This CDR3 is CSAREPGRGSNQPQHF. CDR3 bases: TGCAGTGCTAGAGAACCCGGACGAGGGAGCAATCAGCCCCAGCATTTT. The chain has TRBV20-1 and TRBJ1-5, with D hard to call. The germline V gene encodes CDR1 DFQATT and CDR2 SNEGSKA (reference sequence). Deletions cut 0 bases from V and 1 base from J, with 13 bases between. CDR3 length equals 16 residues.